Listed below are T cell receptor beta chains from one sample, sequenced in a study of cytomegalovirus exposure and HLA in healthy donors. The protocol was immunoSEQ multiplex PCR, while the TCRdb copy is restricted to in-frame clones and leaves out a portion. The sample records about 150,000 clones, 75% to 85% being singletons. What was sequenced was PBMCs. All receptors derive from a young man in good health and CMV-seropositive. The CDR3 runs from the conserved cysteine through the conserved F or W. Fields, in order: clone size, V gene, D gene, J gene, CDR3 protein, CDR3 DNA. The D gene is left open where the match is weak. Clone sizes are given selectively: once, few, many, or a class where the clone is expanded.

size: once; V: TRBV7-3; D: -; J: TRBJ1-1; CDR3: CASSIEVNTEAFF; DNA: TGTGCCAGCAGCATCGAGGTGAACACTGAAGCTTTCTTT
size: -; V: TRBV2; D: TRBD2; J: TRBJ2-3; CDR3: CASRREMIDTQYF; DNA: TGTGCCAGCAGGCGGGAGATGATAGATACGCAGTATTTT
size: -; V: TRBV25-1; D: -; J: TRBJ2-2; CDR3: CASRTPLDTGELFF; DNA: TGTGCCAGCCGTACCCCCCTAGACACCGGGGAGCTGTTTTTT
size: once; V: TRBV6-6; D: TRBD1; J: TRBJ2-3; CDR3: CASQFTGGTDTQYF; DNA: TGTGCCAGCCAATTCACAGGGGGCACAGATACGCAGTATTTT
size: once; V: TRBV6-1; D: -; J: TRBJ1-5; CDR3: CASSEWWQGHQPQHF; DNA: TGTGCCAGCAGTGAATGGTGGCAGGGTCATCAGCCCCAGCATTTT
size: once; V: TRBV11-2; D: TRBD1; J: TRBJ1-3; CDR3: CASSIRGQAGNTIYF; DNA: TGTGCCAGCAGCATTAGGGGACAGGCGGGAAACACCATATATTTT
size: few; V: TRBV7-6; D: TRBD1; J: TRBJ1-5; CDR3: CASSLETGGTQPQHF; DNA: TGTGCCAGCAGCTTAGAGACAGGGGGCACGCAGCCCCAGCATTTT
size: -; V: TRBV4-3; D: TRBD2; J: TRBJ2-7; CDR3: CASSQELAGGTSSSYEQYF; DNA: TGCGCCAGCAGCCAAGAATTAGCGGGGGGAACGTCGAGCTCCTACGAGCAGTACTTC
size: -; V: TRBV6-1; D: TRBD1; J: TRBJ2-3; CDR3: CASSVMTGTGAPDTQYF; DNA: TGTGCCAGCAGTGTAATGACCGGGACAGGGGCGCCAGATACGCAGTATTTT
size: -; V: TRBV7-3; D: -; J: TRBJ2-5; CDR3: CASSLSGPETQYF; DNA: TGTGCCAGCAGCTTGTCAGGGCCAGAGACCCAGTACTTC
size: -; V: TRBV18; D: TRBD1; J: TRBJ1-1; CDR3: CASSLNRDRQNTEAFF; DNA: TGTGCCAGCTCACTTAACCGGGACAGACAGAACACTGAAGCTTTCTTT
size: -; V: TRBV11-2; D: TRBD2; J: TRBJ2-1; CDR3: CASSTSGSFSYNEQFF; DNA: TGTGCCAGCAGCACTAGCGGGAGCTTTTCCTACAATGAGCAGTTCTTC
size: -; V: TRBV4-1; D: TRBD1; J: TRBJ1-6; CDR3: CATGQGSNSPLHF; DNA: TGCGCCACGGGACAGGGGAGTAATTCACCCCTCCACTTT
size: -; V: TRBV7-2; D: TRBD2; J: TRBJ2-7; CDR3: CASSLFLAGGREQYF; DNA: TGTGCCAGCAGCTTATTTTTAGCGGGGGGGAGAGAGCAGTACTTC
size: -; V: TRBV7-6; D: -; J: TRBJ1-1; CDR3: CASSLLINTEAFF; DNA: TGTGCCAGCAGCCTCCTAATTAACACTGAAGCTTTCTTT
size: -; V: TRBV9; D: -; J: TRBJ1-2; CDR3: CASSSPTGNYGYTF; DNA: TGTGCCAGCAGCTCCCCGACGGGTAACTATGGCTACACCTTC
size: once; V: TRBV6-5; D: -; J: TRBJ1-6; CDR3: CAPARGSYNSPLHF; DNA: TGTGCCCCCGCCCGCGGCTCCTATAATTCACCCCTCCACTTT
size: -; V: TRBV7-9; D: -; J: TRBJ1-2; CDR3: CASSLEARADGYTF; DNA: TGTGCCAGCAGCTTAGAGGCCAGGGCCGATGGCTACACCTTC
size: few; V: TRBV10-3; D: -; J: TRBJ2-7; CDR3: CAISEGGRSYEQYF; DNA: TGTGCCATCAGCGAGGGAGGCCGGTCCTACGAGCAGTACTTC
size: -; V: TRBV28; D: TRBD2; J: TRBJ2-7; CDR3: CASSFWSSGNPVTKDYEQYF; DNA: TGTGCCAGCAGTTTTTGGTCTAGCGGGAACCCCGTGACTAAAGACTACGAGCAGTACTTC
size: -; V: TRBV5-1; D: TRBD2; J: TRBJ2-7; CDR3: CASSSGGSGGSSEQYF; DNA: TGCGCCAGCAGCTCGGGAGGTAGCGGGGGGTCCTCCGAGCAGTACTTC
size: few; V: TRBV7-2; D: TRBD2; J: TRBJ2-7; CDR3: CASSTGLVYEQYF; DNA: TGTGCCAGCAGCACCGGACTAGTCTACGAGCAGTACTTC
size: -; V: TRBV18; D: -; J: TRBJ2-7; CDR3: CASSPSAGGYEQYF; DNA: TGTGCCAGCTCACCATCAGCAGGGGGGTACGAGCAGTACTTC
size: -; V: TRBV5-1; D: TRBD2; J: TRBJ2-7; CDR3: CASSLTGGGDEQYF; DNA: TGCGCCAGCAGCTTAACGGGAGGAGGCGACGAGCAGTACTTC
size: once; V: TRBV19; D: -; J: TRBJ2-5; CDR3: CASTSNSKETQYF; DNA: TGTGCCAGTACCTCAAATAGTAAAGAGACCCAGTACTTC
size: -; V: TRBV5-5; D: -; J: TRBJ2-7; CDR3: CASSPRINYEQYF; DNA: TGTGCCAGCAGCCCGAGAATTAACTACGAGCAGTACTTC
size: few; V: TRBV6-5; D: TRBD2; J: TRBJ2-2; CDR3: CASSVSGRTGELFF; DNA: TGTGCCAGCAGTGTTAGCGGGAGAACCGGGGAGCTGTTTTTT
size: -; V: TRBV30; D: -; J: TRBJ2-5; CDR3: CAWRRKPQETQYF; DNA: TGTGCCTGGAGGAGGAAACCCCAAGAGACCCAGTACTTC
size: -; V: TRBV12-5; D: -; J: TRBJ2-1; CDR3: CASAPLRGSEQFF; DNA: TGTGCTAGTGCCCCGCTGAGGGGGAGTGAGCAGTTCTTC
size: -; V: TRBV19; D: TRBD2; J: TRBJ2-1; CDR3: CASRTGGLAGAYEQFF; DNA: TGTGCCAGTAGGACGGGAGGACTAGCGGGAGCATATGAGCAGTTCTTC
size: -; V: TRBV9; D: -; J: TRBJ1-5; CDR3: CASSANSNQPQHF; DNA: TGTGCCAGCAGCGCTAATAGCAATCAGCCCCAGCATTTT
size: once; V: TRBV5-4; D: -; J: TRBJ2-1; CDR3: CASSLWQGDNEQFF; DNA: TGTGCCAGCAGCTTATGGCAGGGCGATAATGAGCAGTTCTTC
size: -; V: TRBV29-1; D: TRBD1; J: TRBJ2-1; CDR3: CSVDRTGGSYNEQFF; DNA: TGCAGCGTTGATAGGACAGGGGGCTCCTACAATGAGCAGTTCTTC
size: -; V: TRBV12-5; D: TRBD1; J: TRBJ1-1; CDR3: CASGPRGGMNTEAFF; DNA: TGTGCTAGTGGTCCGAGAGGGGGCATGAACACTGAAGCTTTCTTT
size: -; V: TRBV9; D: -; J: TRBJ2-2; CDR3: CASSVRGSGAGELFF; DNA: TGTGCCAGCAGCGTAAGAGGGTCCGGGGCCGGGGAGCTGTTTTTT
size: -; V: TRBV10-3; D: TRBD1; J: TRBJ2-6; CDR3: CAIAGGGGSGANVLTF; DNA: TGTGCCATCGCAGGGGGTGGTGGCTCTGGGGCCAACGTCCTGACTTTC
size: -; V: TRBV19; D: TRBD1; J: TRBJ2-1; CDR3: CASSRQGSSYNEQFF; DNA: TGTGCCAGTAGTCGACAGGGGAGCTCCTACAATGAGCAGTTCTTC
size: -; V: TRBV28; D: -; J: TRBJ1-4; CDR3: CASRPQGSREKLFF; DNA: TGTGCCAGCAGGCCACAGGGCAGTCGGGAAAAACTGTTTTTT
size: -; V: TRBV6-5; D: -; J: TRBJ2-7; CDR3: CASSYSRSEQYF; DNA: TGTGCCAGCAGTTACTCGAGGTCCGAGCAGTACTTC
size: -; V: TRBV18; D: -; J: TRBJ1-5; CDR3: CASSPIIAGEGGNQPQHF; DNA: TGTGCCAGCTCACCTATTATTGCCGGAGAGGGCGGAAATCAGCCCCAGCATTTT
size: -; V: TRBV4-2; D: -; J: TRBJ2-3; CDR3: CASSQTRQQGITDTQYF; DNA: TGTGCCAGCAGCCAAACTCGACAGCAAGGGATCACAGATACGCAGTATTTT
size: -; V: TRBV7-2; D: TRBD2; J: TRBJ2-1; CDR3: CASSARTSGGAQFF; DNA: TGTGCCAGCAGCGCACGGACTAGCGGGGGGGCTCAGTTCTTC
size: -; V: TRBV28; D: TRBD1; J: TRBJ1-2; CDR3: CASSSGQGELSGHTF; DNA: TGTGCCAGCAGCTCCGGACAGGGGGAACTATCTGGCCACACCTTC
size: -; V: TRBV28; D: TRBD1; J: TRBJ2-6; CDR3: CASKRTGSGANVLTF; DNA: TGTGCCAGCAAGCGGACAGGGTCCGGGGCCAACGTCCTGACTTTC
size: -; V: TRBV9; D: TRBD2; J: TRBJ2-7; CDR3: CASSVDSGTYEQYF; DNA: TGTGCCAGCAGCGTAGATAGCGGGACCTACGAGCAGTACTTC
size: -; V: TRBV7-2; D: -; J: TRBJ1-2; CDR3: CASSTDRLAGGYTF; DNA: TGTGCCAGCAGCACGGACAGATTGGCCGGTGGCTACACCTTC
size: few; V: TRBV27; D: TRBD2; J: TRBJ2-5; CDR3: CASSPTSGGPAETQYF; DNA: TGTGCCAGCAGTCCGACTAGCGGGGGGCCGGCGGAGACCCAGTACTTC
size: -; V: TRBV25-1; D: TRBD2; J: TRBJ2-1; CDR3: CASSGRAGGYNEQFF; DNA: TGTGCCAGCAGTGGGCGAGCGGGAGGCTACAATGAGCAGTTCTTC